The 27 T cell receptor beta chains presented below share a single source sample, sequenced in a study of blood T cells in healthy people across ages. Alongside a J-beta primer mix, a sample-barcoded 5' primer served in a second PCR lasting about 7 to 12 cycles. TCRdb re-called the 5' RACE reads with MiXCR, one entry per CDR3 protein. This table has about 970,000 distinct CDR3 sequences, roughly half appearing once. The specimen was blood. These receptors all come from a woman aged 60-75 years in good health.

The chain uses TRBV28 and TRBJ2-1, with 13 bases matching TRBD2. V lost 6 bases to trimming and J lost 9 bases; unmatched junction nucleotides: 8. The CDR3 loop spans 15 amino acids. CDR1 and CDR2 from the germline V gene are MDHEN and SYDVKM. In DNA form, the CDR3 reads TGTGCCAGCAGCCTACTAGCGGGAGGGTCCGGTGAGCAGTTCTTC. Its protein product is CASSLLAGGSGEQFF.

This clonotype was picked up one time. The chain employs TRBV7-9 and TRBJ1-1; the match to TRBD1 covers 7 bases. Germline values: CDR1 SEHNR, CDR2 FQNEAQ (reference sequence). The trim removed 5 bases at V and 5 bases at J, leaving 5 bases unmatched. This CDR3 has 13 residues. CDR3 in amino acids: CASSTGQSTEAFF. Here the CDR3 DNA reads TGTGCCAGCAGCACGGGACAGTCAACTGAAGCTTTCTTT.

This clonotype has a count of ten or more. The rearrangement joins TRBV6-1 to TRBJ2-5, with a weak D call TRBD1 (6 bases). Trimming took 6 bases from V and 0 from J, leaving 11 bases between them. The CDR3 is 14 residues long. The germline V gene has CDR1 MNHNS and CDR2 SASEGT. The CDR3 bases are TGTGCCAGCAGCGTTACAGGGTACCAAGAGACCCAGTACTTC. It codes for CASSVTGYQETQYF.

This clonotype was recorded a few times. The chain employs TRBV4-3 and TRBJ2-7; unclear D gene. This CDR3 has 15 amino acids. Trimming stripped 0 bases from V and 3 bases from J, with 12 bases between. Germline assignment: CDR1 LGHNA and CDR2 YSLEER. The CDR3 loop reads CASSQEAVLLYEQYF. The CDR3 nucleotides are TGCGCCAGCAGCCAAGAAGCCGTCCTGCTCTACGAGCAGTACTTC.

There are many counts of this clonotype. The chain is built from TRBV20-1 and TRBJ2-5; 12 nucleotides align to TRBD2. The CDR3 consists of 13 residues. CDR1 DFQATT and CDR2 SNEGSKA come from the germline V gene (reference sequence). J lost 3 bases, V lost 5 bases, and 1 base had no gene match. CDR3 sequence (DNA): TGCAGTGCTGGACTAGCGGGGAAAGAGACCCAGTACTTC. The encoded protein is CSAGLAGKETQYF.

This chain links TRBV4-1 with TRBJ2-1; TRBD2 matches 12 bases. The CDR3 runs 16 residues. CDR1 is MGHRA and CDR2 is YSYEKL in the germline V gene. Trimming at V came to 2 bases and at J to 7 bases, leaving 6 bases not matched to a gene. The CDR3 region is CASSQILAGGLNEQFF. The CDR3 region has the DNA TGCGCCAGCAGCCAAATACTAGCGGGAGGATTGAATGAGCAGTTCTTC.

This chain uses TRBV20-1 with TRBJ2-7, with D tentatively TRBD1 (6 bases). The V gene lost 7 bases and the J gene lost 2 bases, with 15 bases spanning the gap. The CDR3 covers 13 residues. Per the germline V gene, CDR1 is DFQATT and CDR2 is SNEGSKA (reference sequence). CDR3 residues: CSVPSRGPYEQYF. The CDR3 DNA reads TGCAGTGTTCCTAGCAGGGGCCCCTACGAGCAGTACTTC.

Here the CDR3 reads CASSVVGTSGYNEQFF. Written as DNA, the CDR3 is TGTGCCAGCAGCGTAGTGGGGACTAGCGGGTACAATGAGCAGTTCTTC. This chain joins TRBV9 and TRBJ2-1, with 12 bases fitting TRBD2. The CDR3 is made up of 16 amino acids. Germline CDR1 and CDR2: SGDLS and YYNGEE. With 0 bases clipped from V and 4 bases from J, the junction kept 2 bases outside the gene matches. Drawing the rest from reference TRBV9 and TRBJ2-1, the complete variable domain is DSGVTQTPKHLITATGQRVTLRCSPRSGDLSVYWYQQSLDQGLQFLIQYYNGEERAKGNILERFSAQQFPDLHSELNLSSLELGDSALYFCASSVVGTSGYNEQFFGPGTRLTVL.

This rearrangement joins TRBV28 to TRBJ2-7; 7 bases match TRBD1. CDR1 and CDR2 (germline): MDHEN, SYDVKM. V gave up 2 bases and J gave up 3 bases; unmatched junction bases: 7. The CDR3 is made up of 15 amino acids. The CDR3 loop reads CASSLGTDLNYEQYF. The CDR3 nucleotides are TGTGCCAGCAGTTTAGGGACAGATCTAAACTACGAGCAGTACTTC.

The chain recombines TRBV7-6 with TRBJ2-3; the D is unclear. The V gene lost 1 base and the J gene lost 3 bases, with 11 bases spanning the gap. This CDR3 contains 15 residues. Germline lookup yields CDR1 SGHVS and CDR2 FNYEAQ. The CDR3 spells CASSLDGAMTDTQYF. CDR3 sequence (DNA): TGTGCCAGCAGCTTAGACGGAGCAATGACAGATACGCAGTATTTT.

This chain's CDR3 is CASSLLISGISSYEQYF. For the CDR3, the DNA is TGTGCCAGCAGCTTATTGATCAGTGGAATTAGCTCCTACGAGCAGTACTTC. V gene TRBV11-2 combines with J gene TRBJ2-7; D ambiguous. Deletions cut 2 bases from V and 0 bases from J, with 17 bases between. CDR3 size: 17 residues. In germline, CDR1 is SGHAT, CDR2 FQNNGV.

V gene TRBV2 combines with J gene TRBJ1-4, with a weak D call TRBD1 (5 bases). The ends were cut back, 6 bases at V and 8 bases at J, with 19 bases in the middle. Germline V gene sequence: CDR1 SNHLY, CDR2 FYNNEI. The CDR3 covers 15 residues. The CDR3 region has the DNA TGTGCCAGCAGCCTAAACCTCGGGGGACGAGAAAAACTGTTTTTT. Translation: CASSLNLGGREKLFF.

The CDR3 region has the DNA TGCAGTGCTAGTTCTGGCGGGAGGGCCCTCTATGAGCAGTTCTTC. The encoded protein is CSASSGGRALYEQFF. The V call is TRBV20-1, the J call TRBJ2-1, with 9 nucleotides matching TRBD2. The CDR3 loop spans 15 amino acids. After removal of 3 bases from V and 8 bases from J, the junction contained 11 bases not matched to a gene. Germline-derived CDR1 and CDR2 are DFQATT and SNEGSKA (reference sequence).

This clonotype has a single count. The J gene is TRBJ2-1, the V gene TRBV18; D not resolved. The CDR3 sequence is 15 residues long. V lost 0 bases and J lost 5, with 11 bases in between. Germline-derived CDR1 and CDR2 are KGHSH and LQKENI. CDR3 sequence reads: CASSPPASLNNEQFF. Here the CDR3 DNA reads TGTGCCAGCTCACCACCGGCCAGCCTCAACAATGAGCAGTTCTTC.

The gene calls are TRBV7-8 and TRBJ2-5; perhaps TRBD2 as D (5 bases). Germline V lookup: CDR1 SGHVS, CDR2 FQNEAQ. V was shortened by 1 base and J by 7 bases, with 13 bases between the two germline ends. The CDR3 runs to 14 residues. The CDR3 region has the DNA TGTGCCAGCAGCTTAGTTCCAGCCGGAGGGACCCAGTACTTC. Encoded protein: CASSLVPAGGTQYF.

This clonotype was observed a few times. This chain joins TRBV4-1 and TRBJ2-7, with TRBD2 matching 12 bases. The J segment lost 5 bases and the V segment lost 4 bases, leaving 3 bases of the junction unmatched. Germline V CDR1 and CDR2: MGHRA, YSYEKL. The CDR3 contains 14 residues. Here the CDR3 DNA reads TGCGCCAGCAGCCCTAGCGGGAGGGCCGACGAGCAGTACTTC. Protein sequence: CASSPSGRADEQYF.

This clonotype came up a few times. This chain connects TRBV12-3 or TRBV12-4 to TRBJ1-1, with D maybe TRBD1 (5 bases). There are 13 residues in the CDR3. V was clipped by 2 bases and J by 5 bases, with 9 bases between them. The DNA for the CDR3 is TGTGCCAGCAGTTTACTGGGGGGGACTGAAGCTTTCTTT. It yields the protein CASSLLGGTEAFF.

Comment on this clonotype: Germline and junction disagree at one end, which may indicate a read error. The chain joins TRBV29-1 to TRBJ1-4; D perhaps matches TRBD1 (5 bases). In germline, CDR1 is SQVTM, CDR2 ANQGSEA. The CDR3 loop spans 16 amino acids. This CDR3 is CSAEGHTGGTNEKLFF. The DNA of the CDR3 is TGCAGCGCTGAAGGTCATACTGGGGGGACTAATGAAAAACTGTTTTTT.

The chain combines TRBV11-2 with TRBJ2-4; possibly TRBD1 or TRBD2 for D (5 bases each). V lost 2 bases to trimming and J lost 5 bases, with 25 bases between them. The CDR3 spans 19 residues. In germline, CDR1 is SGHAT, CDR2 FQNNGV. CDR3 sequence: CASSLRKGPGTLKENIQYF. As DNA, the CDR3 is TGTGCCAGCAGCTTAAGGAAGGGCCCCGGGACCCTAAAAGAAAACATTCAGTACTTC.

V and J are TRBV29-1 and TRBJ2-4; 11 bases fit TRBD1. Germline CDR1 and CDR2: SQVTM and ANQGSEA. There are 14 residues in the CDR3. The V and J ends lost 6 bases and 2 bases, in that order; junction bases with no gene match: 3. The CDR3 nucleotides read TGCAGCGTCCGGGACAGGGGGACCAAAAACATTCAGTACTTC. This sequence encodes CSVRDRGTKNIQYF. Full variable domain (remainder filled in from reference TRBV29-1 and TRBJ2-4): SAVISQKPSRDICQRGTSLTIQCQVDSQVTMMFWYRQQPGQSLTLIATANQGSEATYESGFVIDKFPISRPNLTFSTLTVSNMSPEDSSIYLCSVRDRGTKNIQYFGAGTRLSVL.

CDR3 residues: CASRTGRLNTEAFF. Here the CDR3 DNA reads TGTGCCAGCAGGACCGGGAGGTTAAACACTGAAGCTTTCTTT. This chain links TRBV28 with TRBJ1-1, with D hard to call. V was cut by 6 bases and J by 2 bases, with 13 bases left in between. From germline, CDR1 is MDHEN and CDR2 SYDVKM. The CDR3 extends over 14 amino acids. The complete variable domain, with remaining parts taken from reference TRBV28 and TRBJ1-1, reads DVKVTQSSRYLVKRTGEKVFLECVQDMDHENMFWYRQDPGLGLRLIYFSYDVKMKEKGDIPEGYSVSREKKERFSLILESASTNQTSMYLCASRTGRLNTEAFFGQGTRLTVV.

Written as DNA, the CDR3 is TGCAGCGTTTTCTACTCGCACGCGGGGTCTGGAAACACCATATATTTT. Its translation is CSVFYSHAGSGNTIYF. The gene calls are TRBV29-1 and TRBJ1-3; D call uncertain. The CDR3 covers 16 residues. Between the trimmed V and J ends, which lost 5 bases and 1 base, there was a span of 18 bases. Germline CDR1 and CDR2: SQVTM and ANQGSEA.

There are a few counts of this clonotype. This CDR3 reads CASSPILANNEQFF. The DNA of the CDR3 is TGTGCCAGCAGCCCGATCCTAGCTAACAATGAGCAGTTCTTC. V usage is TRBV7-2 and J usage is TRBJ2-1, with D possibly TRBD2 on 5 matching bases. This CDR3 comprises 14 residues. The V and J ends lost 5 bases and 5 bases respectively, with 13 bases between them. CDR1 and CDR2 from the germline V gene are SGHTA and FQGNSA.

This clonotype was seen a few times. CDR3: CASSLGGSNTGELFF. The CDR3 nucleotides are TGCGCCAGCAGCTTGGGCGGGAGTAACACCGGGGAGCTGTTTTTT. This chain connects TRBV5-1 to TRBJ2-2, with TRBD2 matching over 7 bases. V shed 0 bases and J 2 bases; nucleotides not matched to a gene: 1. This CDR3 has 15 amino acids. The germline CDR1 and CDR2 sequences are SGHRS and YFSETQ.

J is TRBJ1-2 and V is TRBV7-9, with 7 bases lining up with TRBD1. The germline V gene has CDR1 SEHNR and CDR2 FQNEAQ (reference sequence). The CDR3 is 12 residues long. V was clipped by 5 bases and J by 6 bases; unmatched bases: 3. The CDR3 is CASSDQGDGYTF. CDR3 bases: TGTGCCAGCAGCGACCAGGGGGATGGCTACACCTTC.

This clonotype came up a few times. This chain links TRBV7-2 with TRBJ2-3; 11 bases match TRBD2. Per germline, CDR1 SGHTA and CDR2 FQGNSA. The ends lost 1 base at V and 6 bases at J; junction bases unmatched: 15. The CDR3 consists of 19 residues. Here the CDR3 reads CASSLVSRRLAGGSDTQYF. CDR3 nucleotides: TGTGCCAGCAGCTTAGTCTCCCGGAGGCTAGCGGGAGGTTCTGATACGCAGTATTTT.

This clonotype was detected a few times. The chain links TRBV20-1 to TRBJ2-5, with TRBD2 as a possible D gene (5 bases). The CDR3 runs to 13 residues. Deletions cut 3 bases from V and 1 base from J, with 9 bases between. The V gene's germline CDR1 is DFQATT and CDR2 SNEGSKA (reference sequence). The CDR3 is CSASPTSQETQYF. CDR3 sequence (DNA): TGCAGTGCTAGCCCAACTAGCCAAGAGACCCAGTACTTC.